This T cell receptor (beta chain) is drawn from a study of blood T cells in healthy people across ages. Each sample yielded at least 6 micrograms of PBMC total RNA. The use of a sample-barcoded 5' primer and a J-beta primer mix characterized a second PCR of roughly 6 to 11 cycles. The template-switch adaptor, which had 12 random nucleotides, put a tag on each cDNA molecule. In TCRdb, the 5' RACE reads were re-called with MiXCR into one record per CDR3 protein. The sample carries some 780,000 distinct CDR3 sequences, around three fifths recorded once. The CDR3 is 15 amino acids. CDR1 is LGHDT and CDR2 is YNNKEL in the germline V gene (reference sequence). The V gene end was trimmed by 2 bases and the J gene end by 5 bases; junction bases not matched to a gene: 5.

The genes are TRBV3-1 and TRBJ1-4; 7 bases match TRBD1. Input material: blood. The receptor was isolated from a middle-aged man in good health. CDR3 region: CASSQSGTVNEKLFF. The CDR3 region has the DNA TGTGCCAGCAGCCAATCCGGGACAGTAAATGAAAAACTGTTTTTT.